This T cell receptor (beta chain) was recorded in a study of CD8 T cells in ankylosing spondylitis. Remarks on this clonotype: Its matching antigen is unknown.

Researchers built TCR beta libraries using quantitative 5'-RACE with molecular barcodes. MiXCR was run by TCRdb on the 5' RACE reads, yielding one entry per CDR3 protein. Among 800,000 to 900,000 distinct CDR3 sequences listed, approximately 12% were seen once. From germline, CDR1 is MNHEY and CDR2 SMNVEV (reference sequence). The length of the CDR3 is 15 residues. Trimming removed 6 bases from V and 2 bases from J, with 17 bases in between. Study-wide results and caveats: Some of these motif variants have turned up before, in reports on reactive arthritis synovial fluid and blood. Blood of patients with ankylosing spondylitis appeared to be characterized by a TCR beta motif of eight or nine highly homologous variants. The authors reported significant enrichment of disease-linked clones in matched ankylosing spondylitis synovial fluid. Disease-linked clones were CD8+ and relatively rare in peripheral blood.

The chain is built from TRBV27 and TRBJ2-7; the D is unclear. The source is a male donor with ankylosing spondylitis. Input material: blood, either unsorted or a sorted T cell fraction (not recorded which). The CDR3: CASRILPREPYEQYF. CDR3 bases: TGTGCCAGCAGAATCCTGCCCCGAGAGCCCTACGAGCAGTACTTC.